Listed below are T cell receptor beta chains from one sample, sequenced in a study of T cell responses to AZD1222 COVID-19 vaccine. Sequenced by immunoSEQ multiplex PCR; TCRdb stores in-frame clones only, minus some. The sample lists roughly 150,000 clones; 70% to 90% were seen once. The sequences come from peripheral blood, collected on day 0 of AZD1222 vaccination. The receptor set was obtained from an adult in good health. Each CDR3 is given with its conserved first and last residue. A D gene is named only where the DNA matches it firmly. Size is stated for part of the rows, as once, few or many counts, or as a class when the clone is expanded.

CDR3 DNA,CDR3 protein,J gene,V gene,CDR3 length,D gene,clone size
TGTGCCAGCTCAAAGGATAACTATGGCTACACCTTC,CASSKDNYGYTF,TRBJ1-2,TRBV18,12,NA,NA
TGTGCCAGCAGCTTCGTGTCAGCCACCGGGGAGCTGTTTTTT,CASSFVSATGELFF,TRBJ2-2,TRBV5-6,14,NA,NA
TGTGCCAGCAGCCCTCGACAGGCTGCTGAAGCTTTCTTT,CASSPRQAAEAFF,TRBJ1-1,TRBV7-9,13,NA,NA
TGTGCCACCAGTGACACCAGGGAGGGGAGAACTGAAGCTTTCTTT,CATSDTREGRTEAFF,TRBJ1-1,TRBV24-1,15,NA,NA
TGTGCCAGCAGTTTTCTCGGCAGGTCTGGCTACACCTTC,CASSFLGRSGYTF,TRBJ1-2,TRBV28,13,NA,NA
TGTGCCAGCAGCGTAGGTCAGGGTGTGGGAAACACCATATATTTT,CASSVGQGVGNTIYF,TRBJ1-3,TRBV9,15,NA,NA
TGTGCCAGCACAAGGGGACAGACCTACGAGCAGTACTTC,CASTRGQTYEQYF,TRBJ2-7,TRBV25-1,13,TRBD1,NA
TGTGCCAGCTCACCCACAGGGATTACACCGGTCAACACTGAAGCTTTCTTT,CASSPTGITPVNTEAFF,TRBJ1-1,TRBV18,17,NA,NA
TGTGCCACCAGTGACCGTCGACTAGCGGGGAACACAGATACGCAGTATTTT,CATSDRRLAGNTDTQYF,TRBJ2-3,TRBV24-1,17,TRBD2,few
TGTGCCAGTAGTATAGAGGGAAACAGACATCAGCCCCAGCATTTT,CASSIEGNRHQPQHF,TRBJ1-5,TRBV19,15,NA,few
TGTGCCAGCAGCAGAGGGACTAGCGGGAGCTATATAGATACGCAGTATTTT,CASSRGTSGSYIDTQYF,TRBJ2-3,TRBV7-8,17,TRBD2,NA
TGTGCCAGCAGTTATCGGCAGGGGGACACTGAAGCTTTCTTT,CASSYRQGDTEAFF,TRBJ1-1,TRBV6-5,14,TRBD1,NA
TGTGCCAGCAGCGAACGGGACAAAAGGGTGTACAATGAGCAGTTCTTC,CASSERDKRVYNEQFF,TRBJ2-1,TRBV9,16,NA,few
TGTGCCAGCAGTCCACAGGGACGGAACACTGAAGCTTTCTTT,CASSPQGRNTEAFF,TRBJ1-1,TRBV28,14,NA,NA
TGTGCCAGTACCTCATTTTCTACGAGGATGAACACTGAAGCTTTCTTT,CASTSFSTRMNTEAFF,TRBJ1-1,TRBV19,16,NA,NA
TGTGCCAGCAGCTGGGACAGGAGCAATCAGCCCCAGCATTTT,CASSWDRSNQPQHF,TRBJ1-5,TRBV28,14,TRBD1,once